This T cell receptor (beta chain) stems from a study of blood T cell repertoires in COVID-19. Study information: Acute and convalescent COVID-19 samples came from the United States, Italy and Spain.

Germline values: CDR1 SGHNT, CDR2 YENEEA. The CDR3 sequence is 19 residues long. V lost 5 bases and J 0 bases, leaving 25 bases between the germline ends. The repertoire was sequenced with immunoSEQ multiplex PCR; TCRdb's copy has only in-frame clones and lacks some. This table has 25,000 to 35,000 clones, less than 90% appearing once. This clone was picked up one time. The J gene is TRBJ1-1, the V gene TRBV11-3; D gene uncertain. Sequencing was done on a sample of peripheral blood. The TCR comes from a human donor with active COVID-19. The donor label of this sample is uncertain. CDR3: CASSLSWQASLFMNTEAFF. CDR3 nucleotide sequence: TGTGCCAGCAGCCTGTCGTGGCAGGCATCCTTATTCATGAACACTGAAGCTTTCTTT.